The rows below give T cell receptor beta chains drawn from one sample of a study of graft-versus-host responses after intestinal transplantation. TCRdb's copy holds only in-frame clones and misses some; the assay was immunoSEQ multiplex PCR. This sample has tens of thousands of clones, with about 87% found just once. Their antigens are not known. The specimen was unstimulated CD4+ T cells sorted from spleen or lymph node cells, collected before transplant. The receptors were sampled from a human donor who was the organ donor for an intestinal transplant. Each CDR3 is given with its conserved first and last residue.

J: TRBJ2-2; V: TRBV5-1; length: 16; CDR3: CASSLAGRGGTGELFF
J: TRBJ1-5; V: TRBV10-2; length: 14; CDR3: CASSEVGSHQPQHF
J: TRBJ1-4; V: TRBV7-6; length: 14; CDR3: CASSLTAMEEKLFF
J: TRBJ2-3; V: TRBV5-1; length: 17; CDR3: CASSLALGAGGQDTQYF
J: TRBJ2-3; V: TRBV4-2; length: 17; CDR3: CASSQDRWGDATDTQYF
J: TRBJ1-6; V: TRBV2; length: 14; CDR3: CASTLRTEVSPLHF
J: TRBJ1-6; V: TRBV2; length: 15; CDR3: CASRTGIGLYSPLHF
J: TRBJ2-1; V: TRBV10-3; length: 14; CDR3: CAISEAGGNNEQFF
J: TRBJ2-2; V: TRBV29-1; length: 13; CDR3: CSVDRGRTGELFF
J: TRBJ1-4; V: TRBV6-1; length: 11; CDR3: CASRTGEKLFF
J: TRBJ1-5; V: TRBV30; length: 14; CDR3: CAWSEGQRDSPQHF
J: TRBJ1-3; V: TRBV5-1; length: 18; CDR3: CASSLGGQPTRSGNTIYF
J: TRBJ2-1; V: TRBV11-1; length: 13; CDR3: CASSLAPGGWQFF
J: TRBJ2-3; V: TRBV6-5; length: 11; CDR3: CASSRRGTQYF
J: TRBJ1-5; V: TRBV2; length: 16; CDR3: CASKSGGGYSNQPQHF
J: TRBJ1-2; V: TRBV28; length: 13; CDR3: CAGMDSNRDGYTF
J: TRBJ1-4; V: TRBV14; length: 16; CDR3: CASSQDLQGFGEKLFF
J: TRBJ1-5; V: TRBV6-1; length: 13; CDR3: CASSEAVLQPQHF
J: TRBJ2-6; V: TRBV19; length: 13; CDR3: CASSIGGANVLTF
J: TRBJ1-1; V: TRBV10-3; length: 15; CDR3: CAIKGSTGKVNEAFF
J: TRBJ1-1; V: TRBV28; length: 14; CDR3: CASSSHSDRGEAFF
J: TRBJ2-1; V: TRBV2; length: 14; CDR3: CASRDRGPRGEQFF
J: TRBJ1-2; V: TRBV6-4; length: 14; CDR3: CASSDSAGLGGYTF
J: TRBJ1-1; V: TRBV19; length: 14; CDR3: CASLRGGWNTEAFF
J: TRBJ1-1; V: TRBV4-2; length: 14; CDR3: CASSQALTGTEAFF
J: TRBJ2-2; V: TRBV6-5; length: 14; CDR3: CASSYLGGTGELFF
J: TRBJ1-5; V: TRBV28; length: 14; CDR3: CASSTTGGNQPQHF
J: TRBJ1-3; V: TRBV5-1; length: 15; CDR3: CASSLAWGERNTIYF
J: TRBJ2-2; V: TRBV11-3; length: 15; CDR3: CASSYRGSNTGELFF
J: TRBJ2-1; V: TRBV28; length: 13; CDR3: CASSFDARGEQFF
J: TRBJ2-1; V: TRBV27; length: 17; CDR3: CASSLSPSGLFYNEQFF
J: TRBJ2-3; V: TRBV11-2; length: 15; CDR3: CASSLGQTFTDTQYF
J: TRBJ1-3; V: TRBV6-6; length: 15; CDR3: CASSSQGAPGNTIYF
J: TRBJ2-3; V: TRBV7-2; length: 15; CDR3: CASSLGGAGTDTQYF
J: TRBJ2-5; V: TRBV7-9; length: 15; CDR3: CASSLTGTSVGTQYF
J: TRBJ2-5; V: TRBV19; length: 16; CDR3: CASSMGRGGLQETQYF
J: TRBJ1-6; V: TRBV28; length: 16; CDR3: CASSLPTGGGNSPLHF
J: TRBJ2-1; V: TRBV27; length: 16; CDR3: CASRPLMAGGLGEQFF
J: TRBJ1-2; V: TRBV25-1; length: 14; CDR3: CASSTITGEGGYTF
J: TRBJ1-2; V: TRBV5-1; length: 15; CDR3: CASSTGQGGLYGYTF
J: TRBJ2-5; V: TRBV29-1; length: 15; CDR3: CSVGEAGGPRETQYF
J: TRBJ1-1; V: TRBV4-2; length: 14; CDR3: CASSHLGQTTEAFF
J: TRBJ1-5; V: TRBV5-6; length: 16; CDR3: CASSLGSGGKSQPQHF
J: TRBJ2-3; V: TRBV11-2; length: 15; CDR3: CASSVDRGPADTQYF
J: TRBJ2-1; V: TRBV6-6; length: 14; CDR3: CASSPRDSYNEQFF
J: TRBJ2-1; V: TRBV5-1; length: 14; CDR3: CASSNTLSYNEQFF
J: TRBJ2-3; V: TRBV18; length: 17; CDR3: CASSPQRGHSSTDTQYF
J: TRBJ1-5; V: TRBV28; length: 15; CDR3: CASTAPGGRGQPQHF
J: TRBJ1-1; V: TRBV11-2; length: 14; CDR3: CASSYRGGDTEAFF
J: TRBJ1-2; V: TRBV15; length: 14; CDR3: CATSRGQGDLGYTF
J: TRBJ1-1; V: TRBV6-4; length: 13; CDR3: CASSDIRGSEAFF
J: TRBJ2-4; V: TRBV5-1; length: 16; CDR3: CASSFNFQGGENIQYF
J: TRBJ1-5; V: TRBV7-2; length: 15; CDR3: CASSLLTGSNQPQHF
J: TRBJ1-2; V: TRBV27; length: 15; CDR3: CASGEGGGGKVGYTF
J: TRBJ1-2; V: TRBV11-2; length: 13; CDR3: CASSLTGDRGYTF
J: TRBJ1-4; V: TRBV4-2; length: 17; CDR3: CASSQRGQVEGVEKLFF
J: TRBJ1-1; V: TRBV18; length: 14; CDR3: CASSPARGSAEAFF
J: TRBJ2-3; V: TRBV7-2; length: 17; CDR3: CARTTGLAGGPLDTQYF
J: TRBJ2-5; V: TRBV7-2; length: 15; CDR3: CASSRRGFSEETQYF
J: TRBJ1-6; V: TRBV4-2; length: 18; CDR3: CASSQDWRESSYNSPLHF